Listed here are 22 T cell receptor beta chains from one sample, sequenced in a study of CD8 T cells in ankylosing spondylitis. General study results and limits: In ankylosing spondylitis blood, a motif of roughly 8 highly homologous TCR beta variants appeared characteristic.

For these TCRs, the target antigens are not known. TCRdb re-analysed the 5' RACE reads in MiXCR, keeping a single row per CDR3 protein. The data show about 500,000 distinct CDR3 sequences, with more than 9.5% seen just once and 6.8% held by the top ten. Sequencing was performed on blood, either unsorted or a sorted T cell fraction (not recorded which). The receptors originated from a male donor with ankylosing spondylitis.

The chain uses TRBV20-1 and TRBJ2-2; the match to TRBD2 covers 7 bases. Germline lookup yields CDR1 DFQATT and CDR2 SNEGSKA (reference sequence). After removal of 2 bases from V and 3 bases from J, the junction contained 9 bases not matched to a gene. The CDR3 is made up of 16 amino acids. The DNA for the CDR3 is TGCAGTGCTAGACAGACTAGCAGCCGCGACACCGGGGAGCTGTTTTTT. The encoded protein is CSARQTSSRDTGELFF.

This clonotype was counted only a few times. In nucleotides, the CDR3 is TGTGCCAGCAGTGAGTTAGGGACAGGACAAGAGACCCAGTACTTC. It yields the protein CASSELGTGQETQYF. The chain recombines TRBV25-1 with TRBJ2-5; 8 bases line up with TRBD1. This CDR3 comprises 15 residues. The V gene's germline CDR1 is MGHDK and CDR2 SYGVNS. Germline trimming cut 3 bases from V and 2 bases from J; bases unmatched to any gene: 5.

The CDR3 nucleotides read TGTGCCAGCATTCCCGACAGGGGGCGTCAAGAGACCCAGTACTTC. It is translated as CASIPDRGRQETQYF. The V and J genes are TRBV6-1 and TRBJ2-5; TRBD1 agrees at 10 bases. V shed 7 bases, J shed 2 bases, and the junction held 7 bases outside the gene matches. Germline assignment: CDR1 MNHNS and CDR2 SASEGT. The CDR3 loop spans 15 amino acids.

In DNA form, the CDR3 reads TGTGCCTGGGAGGGAGGTGAAGATACGCAGTATTTT. This codes for CAWEGGEDTQYF. The chain is built from TRBV30 and TRBJ2-3, with D tentatively TRBD2 (6 bases). Germline V gene data show CDR1 as GTSNPN and CDR2 as SVGIG (reference sequence). Between the trimmed V and J ends, which lost 5 bases and 5 bases, there was a span of 11 bases. The length of the CDR3 is 12 residues.

This chain connects TRBV19 to TRBJ2-3; no clear D gene. Germline CDR1 LNHDA, CDR2 SQIVND (reference sequence). This CDR3 is 12 amino acids long. The V end was cut by 5 bases, the J end by 6 bases, with 9 bases between. The CDR3 is CASSYGVDTQYF. In nucleotides, the CDR3 is TGTGCCAGTAGTTATGGGGTCGATACGCAGTATTTT.

This clonotype was counted at least ten times. The gene calls are TRBV24-1 and TRBJ2-1, with D possibly matching TRBD2 (6 bases). Germline CDR1 KGHDR, CDR2 SFDVKD. Trimming cost V 10 bases and J 5 bases, with 20 bases left between them. The CDR3 length is 15 residues. CDR3 residues: CATSHDAGPDNEQFF. Written as DNA, the CDR3 is TGTGCCACGAGTCATGACGCGGGGCCGGACAATGAGCAGTTCTTC.

This clonotype was seen a few times. V is TRBV15 and J is TRBJ1-1, with 7 bases fitting TRBD1. The CDR3 spans 14 residues. The V segment lost 3 bases and the J segment 2 bases; nucleotides outside the gene matches: 3. The germline CDR1 and CDR2 sequences are LNHNV and YYDKDF (reference sequence). CDR3 DNA: TGTGCCACCAGCAGGCGGACAGGAAACACTGAAGCTTTCTTT. It specifies CATSRRTGNTEAFF.

The sample holds many counts of this clonotype. The chain joins TRBV3-1 to TRBJ2-3; 9 nucleotides agree with TRBD2. Trimming took 1 base from V and 1 from J; bases not matched to a gene: 6. Looked up from germline, CDR1 is LGHDT and CDR2 is YNNKEL (reference sequence). The CDR3 contains 17 residues. The CDR3: CASSQVGRLAGTDTQYF. Here the CDR3 DNA reads TGTGCCAGCAGCCAAGTGGGGAGACTAGCGGGCACAGATACGCAGTATTTT.

This clonotype was detected a few times. The chain is built from TRBV7-2 and TRBJ1-2; 7 bases match TRBD1. The CDR3 spans 14 residues. From germline, CDR1 is SGHTA and CDR2 FQGNSA. With 4 bases clipped from V and 6 bases from J, the junction kept 8 bases outside the gene matches. The CDR3 here is CASSSLQGLNGYTF. The CDR3 DNA reads as TGTGCCAGCAGCTCGCTACAGGGGCTCAATGGCTACACCTTC.

This clonotype was seen only a few times. The genes are TRBV20-1 and TRBJ2-7; unclear D gene. The CDR3 runs 11 residues. Germline V gene data show CDR1 as DFQATT and CDR2 as SNEGSKA (reference sequence). V was cut by 6 bases and J by 3 bases, with 9 bases left in between. This CDR3 reads CSAPENYEQYF. The CDR3 coding sequence is TGCAGTGCCCCCGAGAACTACGAGCAGTACTTC.

This chain links TRBV27 with TRBJ2-1; D is possibly TRBD2 (5 bases). From germline, CDR1 is MNHEY and CDR2 SMNVEV (reference sequence). The CDR3 spans 14 residues. Trimming cost V 6 bases and J 4 bases, with 13 bases left between them. The CDR3 protein is CASRTSDFYNEQFF. As DNA, the CDR3 is TGTGCCAGCAGGACATCGGACTTTTACAATGAGCAGTTCTTC.

The CDR3 DNA sequence: TGTGCCAGCAGCTTAGGCGGGGTGGTTGGCGCCTACGAGCAGTACTTC. This translates into CASSLGGVVGAYEQYF. The chain employs TRBV7-9 and TRBJ2-7; D possibly corresponds to TRBD2 (6 bases). The germline gives CDR1 SEHNR, CDR2 FQNEAQ (reference sequence). Trimming took off 1 base at V and 2 bases at J, with 15 bases between the two ends. CDR3 length: 16 residues.

There are many counts of this clonotype. This sequence joins TRBV20-1 and TRBJ1-2, with 7 bases that match TRBD1. The CDR3 runs 11 residues. The V segment lost 4 bases and the J segment 5 bases; nucleotides outside the gene matches: 1. CDR1 DFQATT and CDR2 SNEGSKA come from the germline V gene (reference sequence). CDR3 protein: CSAIQGYGYTF. CDR3 coding DNA: TGCAGTGCTATACAGGGGTATGGCTACACCTTC.

The rearrangement links TRBV7-9 to TRBJ2-5, with 10 bases fitting TRBD2. J gave up 4 bases and V 5 bases, and 7 bases lay outside the gene matches. The CDR3 loop spans 15 amino acids. Germline assignment: CDR1 SEHNR and CDR2 FQNEAQ (reference sequence). The DNA for the CDR3 is TGTGCCAGCAGCCTCCTAGCGGGAGTGTCAGAGACCCAGTACTTC. This gives the protein CASSLLAGVSETQYF.

The table lists this clonotype with many counts. The chain recombines TRBV20-1 with TRBJ2-1; D not resolved. The germline V gene has CDR1 DFQATT and CDR2 SNEGSKA (reference sequence). V shed 0 bases and J shed 8 bases, with 11 bases lying between them. The CDR3 contains 13 residues. CDR3 amino acids: CSARDPPSYEQFF. CDR3 coding DNA: TGCAGTGCTAGAGATCCCCCGTCGTATGAGCAGTTCTTC.

This clonotype has more than one count but fewer than ten. The chain couples TRBV12-5 to TRBJ2-3, with 8 bases fitting TRBD2. This CDR3 is 14 amino acids long. V shed 7 bases, J shed 6 bases, and the junction held 9 bases outside the gene matches. CDR1 and CDR2 (germline): LGHNT, FRNRAP. Here the CDR3 reads CASALSGLVDTQYF. In DNA, the CDR3 is TGTGCTAGTGCCCTCTCGGGACTAGTGGATACGCAGTATTTT.

This clonotype occurred many times. The V and J genes are TRBV24-1 and TRBJ2-1, with 8 bases lining up with TRBD1. The trim removed 4 bases at V and 8 bases at J, leaving 6 bases unmatched. CDR3 length: 14 residues. CDR1 is KGHDR, CDR2 SFDVKD, per germline. This CDR3 reads CATSDQGTGYEQFF. Here the CDR3 DNA reads TGTGCCACCAGTGACCAGGGGACAGGATATGAGCAGTTCTTC.

The chain combines TRBV18 with TRBJ2-3, with D perhaps TRBD1 (5 bases). V was pared by 1 base and J by 5 bases, with 10 bases between. This CDR3 has 14 residues. Germline-derived CDR1 and CDR2 are KGHSH and LQKENI. The CDR3 nucleotides read TGTGCCAGCTCACCACGGGCAGGGCAAGATACGCAGTATTTT. Translating gives CASSPRAGQDTQYF.

This clonotype occurred a few times. The V call is TRBV4-1, the J call TRBJ2-1; 7 nucleotides align to TRBD1. J lost 6 bases, V lost 1 base, and 6 bases had no gene match. Germline CDR1 MGHRA, CDR2 YSYEKL. The CDR3 runs 15 residues. CDR3 in DNA: TGCGCCAGCAGCCAAGTTCAGGCAGGGGGCAATGAGCAGTTCTTC. It is translated as CASSQVQAGGNEQFF.

The rearrangement links TRBV14 to TRBJ1-1, with D tentatively TRBD1 (5 bases). The V gene lost 0 bases and the J gene lost 3 bases, with 11 bases spanning the gap. Germline-derived CDR1 and CDR2 are SGHDN and FVKESK. The CDR3 loop spans 15 amino acids. CDR3 amino acids: CASSQDGGRYTEAFF. In DNA form, the CDR3 reads TGTGCCAGCAGCCAAGATGGGGGTCGGTACACTGAAGCTTTCTTT. The complete variable domain, with remaining parts taken from reference TRBV14 and TRBJ1-1, reads EAGVTQFPSHSVIEKGQTVTLRCDPISGHDNLYWYRRVMGKEIKFLLHFVKESKQDESGMPNNRFLAERTGGTYSTLKVQPAELEDSGVYFCASSQDGGRYTEAFFGQGTRLTVV.

This clonotype turned up a few times. The rearrangement uses TRBV7-2 and TRBJ1-1, with 7 nucleotides matching TRBD1. CDR3 size: 16 residues. The ends lost 7 bases at V and 0 bases at J; junction bases unmatched: 11. Germline V gene data show CDR1 as SGHTA and CDR2 as FQGNSA. DNA for the CDR3: TGTGCCAGCAAAACCGCAGGGGGAAATATGAACACTGAAGCTTTCTTT. It encodes CASKTAGGNMNTEAFF.

This clonotype was observed a handful of times. The gene calls are TRBV18 and TRBJ1-2; the D gene is possibly TRBD1 (6 bases). This CDR3 is 18 amino acids long. Trimming pared 2 bases from V and 3 bases from J, leaving 22 bases between. Germline V gene sequence: CDR1 KGHSH, CDR2 LQKENI. The CDR3, as DNA: TGTGCCAGCTCACCATTAATTGAGGACAGCGACGCGGACTATGGCTACACCTTC. Its translation is CASSPLIEDSDADYGYTF. Full variable domain (rest looked up from reference TRBV18 and TRBJ1-2): NAGVMQNPRHLVRRRGQEARLRCSPMKGHSHVYWYRQLPEEGLKFMVYLQKENIIDESGMPKERFSAEFPKEGPSILRIQQVVRGDSAAYFCASSPLIEDSDADYGYTFGSGTRLTVV.